This T cell receptor beta chain was sequenced for a study of memory CD4+ T cells and cytomegalovirus serostatus. For the study at large: This sample comes from healthy Belgian adults, about 10 CMV seropositive, 24 seronegative.

Authors' data handling: After removing out-of-frame reads, around 2 million distinct TCRbeta sequences remained. Profiling relied on immunoSEQ multiplex PCR, and the TCRdb table lists in-frame clones only, not all of them. That table gives V, J and clone size, and the DNA gave D and trimming. The table lists 85,000 to 100,000 clones, about four fifths of them singletons. Concerning this clone itself: Its target is not known.

The sort gate was single viable CD3+CD4+CD8-CD45RO+ cells for memory CD4+ T cells. Study outcomes and limitations: A US-trained random forest predicted CMV serostatus with median AUC around 0.92.

The CDR3 has 15 residues. The ends were cut back, 6 bases at V and 0 bases at J, with 16 bases in the middle. Germline V CDR1 and CDR2: SGHRS, YFSETQ. The chain recombines TRBV5-1 with TRBJ2-7; D might be TRBD2 (6 bases). This clonotype originated in an adult in good health and CMV-seropositive. Sequencing input: memory CD4+ T cells from blood. The CDR3 nucleotides are TGCGCCAGCAAGCCCTCCGTGGGAGGCTCCTACGAGCAGTACTTC. It specifies CASKPSVGGSYEQYF.